One and the same sample provided the 6 T cell receptor beta chains below, sequenced in a study of neurological immune-mediated disorders. TCRdb independently ran MiXCR on the 5' RACE reads; one entry per CDR3 protein. The sample includes around 70,000 distinct CDR3 sequences, 4% to 6% of them seen just once. The sequencing sample was made of PBMCs. The receptors were gathered from a man between 18 and 29 years old with multiple sclerosis.

Remarks on this clonotype: This could be a read error, since a much larger clone is one nucleotide away. The chain combines TRBV11-2 with TRBJ1-2, with D possibly being TRBD1 (5 bases). Germline loops: CDR1 SGHAT, CDR2 FQNNGV. The CDR3 is made up of 13 amino acids. CDR3 nucleotide sequence: TGTGCCAGCAGCTTATCAAAGGACAAGCGGGTAAACTTC. It translates to CASSLSKDKRVNF. The complete variable domain, with remaining parts taken from reference TRBV11-2 and TRBJ1-2, reads EAGVAQSPRYKIIEKRQSVAFWCNPISGHATLYWYQQILGQGPKLLIQFQNNGVVDDSQLPKDRFSAERLKGVDSTLKIQPAKLEDSAVYLCASSLSKDKRVNFGSGTRLTVV.

V is TRBV5-1 and J is TRBJ1-2; the D gene is possibly TRBD1 (6 bases). Germline V gene lookup returns CDR1 SGHRS and CDR2 YFSETQ. This CDR3 contains 15 residues. Trimming pared 2 bases from V and 3 bases from J, leaving 14 bases between. CDR3 sequence reads: CASSFRTANYYGYTF. The DNA of the CDR3 is TGCGCCAGCAGCTTCAGGACAGCTAATTACTATGGCTACACCTTC.

This clonotype was counted many times. The V gene is TRBV2, the J gene TRBJ2-7, with TRBD1 identical over 10 bases. The length of the CDR3 is 14 residues. Trimming took 7 bases from V and 2 from J; bases not matched to a gene: 5. Germline CDR1 is SNHLY and CDR2 is FYNNEI. Here the CDR3 reads CASTSGQGPYEQYF. The CDR3 DNA sequence: TGTGCCAGCACCTCGGGACAGGGGCCCTACGAGCAGTACTTC.

This clonotype was counted many times. The chain uses TRBV7-2 and TRBJ1-1, with TRBD1 matching over 10 bases. CDR1 and CDR2 from the germline V gene are SGHTA and FQGNSA. The CDR3 spans 13 residues. Trimming cost V 5 bases and J 7 bases; bases outside gene matches: 4. CDR3 residues: CASSRDRGREAFF. In DNA form, the CDR3 reads TGTGCCAGCAGCCGAGACAGGGGGCGTGAAGCTTTCTTT.

This clonotype was seen repeatedly, ten times or more. The gene calls are TRBV5-6 and TRBJ2-7; 9 nucleotides line up with TRBD2. CDR1 and CDR2 from the germline V gene are SGHDT and YYEEEE. CDR3 size: 15 residues. Trimming cost V 4 bases and J 2 bases; bases outside gene matches: 7. The CDR3 is CASSTKPSGAYEQYF. In DNA form, the CDR3 reads TGTGCCAGCAGCACCAAACCTAGCGGGGCCTACGAGCAGTACTTC.

This sequence joins TRBV19 and TRBJ2-7; D could derive from TRBD1 or TRBD2 (7 bases each). The CDR3 extends over 13 amino acids. Per the germline V gene, CDR1 is LNHDA and CDR2 is SQIVND (reference sequence). V was trimmed by 3 bases and J by 7 bases, leaving 13 bases between them. In nucleotides, the CDR3 is TGTGCCAGTAGTATGCCAGGGGGAGGGGAGCAGTACTTC. As protein: CASSMPGGGEQYF.